Shown below are 31 T cell receptor beta chains from a single sample sequenced in a study of blood T cell repertoires in COVID-19 (dated by TCRdb to 2020 to 2022). Library generation was performed with the immunoSEQ multiplex PCR assay. Imported from immuneACCESS, the table was reduced by TCRdb to in-frame sequences with V and J called. These copies leave out some clones; in studies compared against another copy, an unresolved V gene accounts for under half, and the cause of the remainder is not known. The sample table contains 120,000 to 150,000 clones; only one count was recorded for 65% to 90% of them. Jointly, the top ten make up 2.5% to 3% of the sample. The sample consisted of peripheral blood. These receptors all stem from a man aged 50 to 60 with acute or convalescent COVID-19.

The chain combines TRBV7-9 with TRBJ2-7; the match to TRBD1 covers 8 bases. Germline loops: CDR1 SEHNR, CDR2 FQNEAQ (reference sequence). Trimming cost V 5 bases and J 1 base; bases outside gene matches: 10. The CDR3 sequence is 16 residues long. In DNA, the CDR3 is TGTGCCAGCAGCAACCTAGGACAGGGCGGATCCTACGAGCAGTACTTC. Translating gives CASSNLGQGGSYEQYF.

V gene TRBV30 combines with J gene TRBJ2-5, with D tentatively TRBD1 (6 bases). Germline assignment: CDR1 GTSNPN and CDR2 SVGIG (reference sequence). V lost 1 base and J 5 bases, leaving 8 bases between the germline ends. The CDR3 runs 12 residues. The CDR3 protein is CAWSGQGETQYF. CDR3 DNA sequence: TGTGCCTGGAGTGGGCAGGGGGAGACCCAGTACTTC. The entire variable domain, with the rest obtained from reference TRBV30 and TRBJ2-5, is as follows: SQTIHQWPATLVQPVGSPLSLECTVEGTSNPNLYWYRQAAGRGLQLLFYSVGIGQISSEVPQNLSASRPQDRQFILSSKKLLLSDSGFYLCAWSGQGETQYFGPGTRLLVL.

V usage is TRBV3-1 (or the pseudogene TRBV3-2) and J usage is TRBJ1-2; possibly TRBD1 for D (6 bases). The V and J ends lost 2 bases and 6 bases respectively, with 16 bases between them. Germline values: CDR1 LGHDT, CDR2 YNNKEL (reference sequence). The CDR3 loop spans 15 amino acids. CDR3 DNA sequence: TGTGCCAGCAGCCAAAAAGGGGGTAGGGCTGATGGCTACACCTTC. Translating gives CASSQKGGRADGYTF.

V gene TRBV14 combines with J gene TRBJ2-1; 12 bases line up with TRBD2. CDR3 length: 14 residues. The germline V gene encodes CDR1 SGHDN and CDR2 FVKESK. The trim removed 0 bases at V and 13 bases at J, leaving 4 bases unmatched. CDR3 DNA: TGTGCCAGCAGCCAAGATCGGACTAGCGGGACCCAGTTCTTC. Protein sequence: CASSQDRTSGTQFF.

This sequence joins TRBV18 and TRBJ1-2; 12 nucleotides agree with TRBD1. The CDR3 covers 15 residues. The trim removed 0 bases at V and 8 bases at J, leaving 4 bases unmatched. CDR1 is KGHSH, CDR2 LQKENI, per germline. CDR3 nucleotide sequence: TGTGCCAGCTCACCACCGGGACAGGGGGCGCGGGGCTACACCTTC. It specifies CASSPPGQGARGYTF. The entire variable domain, with the rest obtained from reference TRBV18 and TRBJ1-2, is as follows: NAGVMQNPRHLVRRRGQEARLRCSPMKGHSHVYWYRQLPEEGLKFMVYLQKENIIDESGMPKERFSAEFPKEGPSILRIQQVVRGDSAAYFCASSPPGQGARGYTFGSGTRLTVV.

V gene TRBV6-8 combines with J gene TRBJ1-1; TRBD1 is a possible D gene (5 bases). CDR1 is MNHGY and CDR2 is SAAAGT in the germline V gene. CDR3 length: 14 residues. The V gene lost 0 bases and the J gene lost 10 bases, with 15 bases spanning the gap. This CDR3 is CASSYSQRDRGAFF. The CDR3 coding sequence is TGTGCCAGCAGTTACTCGCAACGTGATAGGGGAGCTTTCTTT.

V is TRBV9 and J is TRBJ1-2, with D possibly matching TRBD1 (6 bases). Trimming shortened V by 0 bases and J by 0 bases, and 18 bases separated the two germline ends. CDR3 length: 18 residues. CDR1 and CDR2 from the germline V gene are SGDLS and YYNGEE. The CDR3 coding sequence is TGTGCCAGCAGCGTAGGCCCGTCATCCGGGACATCTAACTATGGCTACACCTTC. Translating gives CASSVGPSSGTSNYGYTF.

The rearrangement uses TRBV19 and TRBJ1-5; 11 nucleotides match TRBD1. CDR3 length: 15 residues. With 6 bases clipped from V and 6 bases from J, the junction kept 7 bases outside the gene matches. Germline-derived CDR1 and CDR2 are LNHDA and SQIVND (reference sequence). The CDR3 DNA is TGTGCCAGTAGGGCGGGACAGGGGGGCGGTCAGCCCCAGCATTTT. Its protein is CASRAGQGGGQPQHF.

This chain joins TRBV6-6 and TRBJ2-3, with D uncertain. V was trimmed by 6 bases and J by 4 bases, leaving 8 bases between them. This CDR3 is 12 amino acids long. Germline lookup yields CDR1 MNHNY and CDR2 SVGAGI (reference sequence). Here the CDR3 reads CASSLPPDTQYF. The CDR3 coding sequence is TGTGCCAGCAGCCTACCCCCAGATACGCAGTATTTT.

The chain uses TRBV19 and TRBJ2-7; 8 positions agree with TRBD1. V lost 4 bases to trimming and J lost 0 bases; unmatched junction nucleotides: 5. The CDR3 is 15 amino acids. Germline V gene sequence: CDR1 LNHDA, CDR2 SQIVND (reference sequence). The CDR3 here is CASSTRQGFSYEQYF. The CDR3 DNA sequence: TGTGCCAGTAGTACCCGACAGGGGTTCTCCTACGAGCAGTACTTC.

The chain employs TRBV11-3 and TRBJ2-3; 9 positions match TRBD2. Trimming at V came to 5 bases and at J to 4 bases, leaving 7 bases not matched to a gene. The CDR3 is 15 residues long. Germline V gene data show CDR1 as SGHNT and CDR2 as YENEEA. The CDR3 coding sequence is TGTGCCAGCAGCCGGCGGGCGGGAGGGCCAGATACGCAGTATTTT. Encoded protein: CASSRRAGGPDTQYF.

CDR3 DNA sequence: TGTGCCAGCTTCCGGGAAGACATGAACACTGAAGCTTTCTTT. Translation gives CASFREDMNTEAFF. The chain has TRBV7-9 and TRBJ1-1; no firm D call. The CDR3 runs to 14 residues. In germline, CDR1 is SEHNR, CDR2 FQNEAQ (reference sequence). Trimming stripped 8 bases from V and 0 bases from J, with 13 bases between.

Only one count was recorded for this clone. This chain connects TRBV7-6 to TRBJ2-7; 7 bases are a match to TRBD1. Germline V gene sequence: CDR1 SGHVS, CDR2 FNYEAQ. V trimming: 3 bases; J trimming: 6 bases; junction bases outside the gene matches: 11. The CDR3 totals 15 residues. The CDR3 DNA reads as TGTGCCAGCAGCTTGGGGGACAGCGGCTATGGCGAGCAGTACTTC. Its translation: CASSLGDSGYGEQYF.

This clone was seen a few times. The chain uses TRBV10-3 and TRBJ2-5; weak D call: TRBD2 (7 bases). Germline V gene data show CDR1 as ENHRY and CDR2 as SYGVKD. V lost 0 bases and J 4 bases, leaving 9 bases between the germline ends. This CDR3 has 14 amino acids. For the CDR3, the DNA is TGTGCCATCAGTGAGTCGGGGGGGGCAGAGACCCAGTACTTC. Translating gives CAISESGGAETQYF.

The chain joins TRBV29-1 to TRBJ2-2; 10 positions match TRBD2. CDR1 SQVTM and CDR2 ANQGSEA come from the germline V gene. This CDR3 has 18 amino acids. J gave up 4 bases and V 7 bases, and 18 bases lay outside the gene matches. CDR3 DNA sequence: TGCAGCGCCCGGGGGCTCGTAAGCGGGAGGGCTGGCACCGGGGAGCTGTTTTTT. Translated: CSARGLVSGRAGTGELFF.

The J gene is TRBJ1-3, the V gene TRBV11-3; TRBD1 might be the D (6 bases). Trimming removed 4 bases at V and 6 bases at J, with 10 bases between. Germline values: CDR1 SGHNT, CDR2 YENEEA. This CDR3 region has 13 residues. CDR3 nucleotide sequence: TGTGCCAGCAGCTCCTACAGGGAAAACACCATATATTTT. Translation gives CASSSYRENTIYF.

The chain carries TRBV18 and TRBJ2-6, with D maybe TRBD2 (6 bases). The germline gives CDR1 KGHSH, CDR2 LQKENI. V lost 5 bases, J lost 0 bases, and 14 bases lay in between. The CDR3 spans 17 residues. CDR3 in DNA: TGTGCCAGCTCAACGTGGGGGGTATCCTCTGGGGCCAACGTCCTGACTTTC. It translates to CASSTWGVSSGANVLTF.

This chain's CDR3 is CASSQDRVLAGGDTQYF. CDR3 DNA sequence: TGCGCCAGCAGCCAAGATAGAGTACTAGCGGGAGGAGATACGCAGTATTTT. The chain joins TRBV4-1 to TRBJ2-3, with 12 bases lining up with TRBD2. V was clipped by 0 bases and J by 5 bases; unmatched bases: 6. CDR3 length: 17 residues. From germline, CDR1 is MGHRA and CDR2 YSYEKL.

This clone appeared once. V usage is TRBV12-3 or TRBV12-4 and J usage is TRBJ1-5, with 7 positions matching TRBD1. The junction had 3 bases not matched to a gene; V was cut back by 5 bases and J by 5 bases. The CDR3 runs 13 residues. The CDR3 nucleotides read TGTGCCAGCAGTCAAACAGGGGATCAGCCCCAGCATTTT. It specifies CASSQTGDQPQHF.

With respect to this clone: One end of the junction varies from germline; a read error may be responsible. V gene TRBV12-3 or TRBV12-4 combines with J gene TRBJ2-3; TRBD2 aligns across 9 bases. The CDR3 is 11 residues long. The CDR3 DNA reads as TGTGCCAGCAGTTCCGGACTAGCGCCGACTTTT. This codes for CASSSGLAPTF.

This chain connects TRBV24-1 to TRBJ2-5; 8 positions agree with TRBD1. J lost 2 bases, V lost 3 bases, and 1 base had no gene match. The CDR3 length is 14 residues. Germline loops: CDR1 KGHDR, CDR2 SFDVKD. The CDR3 is CATSDTGGQETQYF. The DNA of the CDR3 is TGTGCCACCAGTGATACAGGGGGGCAAGAGACCCAGTACTTC.

The chain has TRBV19 and TRBJ2-7; TRBD1 agrees at 10 bases. The length of the CDR3 is 16 residues. After removal of 5 bases from V and 3 bases from J, the junction contained 10 bases not matched to a gene. Germline lookup yields CDR1 LNHDA and CDR2 SQIVND (reference sequence). CDR3 protein: CASSETTGTGDYEQYF. CDR3 in DNA: TGTGCCAGTAGTGAAACCACCGGGACAGGGGACTACGAGCAGTACTTC.

The chain uses TRBV2 and TRBJ1-4, with 7 nucleotides matching TRBD1. The length of the CDR3 is 11 residues. The germline V gene has CDR1 SNHLY and CDR2 FYNNEI. Unmatched junction bases numbered 4, after V lost 5 bases and J lost 13 bases. DNA for the CDR3: TGTGCCAGCAGTTGGGACAGTATACTGTTTTTT. Its translation: CASSWDSILFF.

In DNA form, the CDR3 reads TGTGCCAGTAGTAGGTCCGGGACAGGACGAAACTGGGGAAACACCATATATTTT. Translated, it gives CASSRSGTGRNWGNTIYF. The chain links TRBV19 to TRBJ1-3, with 8 nucleotides matching TRBD1. Germline assignment: CDR1 LNHDA and CDR2 SQIVND (reference sequence). Trimming removed 4 bases from V and 4 bases from J; junction bases left unmatched: 15. This CDR3 is 18 amino acids long. The complete variable domain, with remaining parts taken from reference TRBV19 and TRBJ1-3, reads DGGITQSPKYLFRKEGQNVTLSCEQNLNHDAMYWYRQDPGQGLRLIYYSQIVNDFQKGDIAEGYSVSREKKESFPLTVTSAQKNPTAFYLCASSRSGTGRNWGNTIYFGEGSWLTVV.

The chain joins TRBV11-2 to TRBJ2-1; D is unclear. This CDR3 is 14 amino acids long. CDR1 is SGHAT and CDR2 is FQNNGV in the germline V gene. The V gene lost 0 bases and the J gene lost 2 bases, with 5 bases spanning the gap. This CDR3 is CASSLDGPYNEQFF. Written as DNA, the CDR3 is TGTGCCAGCAGCTTAGATGGCCCCTACAATGAGCAGTTCTTC.

This chain joins TRBV11-2 and TRBJ1-3; 7 bases line up with TRBD1. V dropped 6 bases and J dropped 2; count of bases not matched to a gene: 7. The CDR3 is 15 amino acids. Germline V gene lookup returns CDR1 SGHAT and CDR2 FQNNGV. In nucleotides, the CDR3 is TGTGCCAGCAGTATCGACAGGGCGGCTGGAAACACCATATATTTT. Residues: CASSIDRAAGNTIYF.

The J gene is TRBJ2-4, the V gene TRBV3-1 (or the pseudogene TRBV3-2); the match to TRBD2 covers 7 bases. Losses at the gene ends were 0 bases for V and 0 bases for J; bases not matched to a gene: 5. The CDR3 is 17 amino acids. Germline CDR1 LGHDT, CDR2 YNNKEL (reference sequence). The CDR3 coding sequence is TGTGCCAGCAGCCAAGAGTTCCGCGGGGGAGCCAAAAACATTCAGTACTTC. It translates to CASSQEFRGGAKNIQYF.

The rearrangement links TRBV5-8 to TRBJ2-4; D possibly corresponds to TRBD1 (5 bases). This CDR3 contains 19 residues. Trimming took 0 bases from V and 0 from J, leaving 19 bases between them. Germline-derived CDR1 and CDR2 are SGHTS and YDEGEE. The CDR3 DNA sequence: TGTGCCAGCAGCTTGGCCCCCCAGCGACAGCCACTAGCCAAAAACATTCAGTACTTC. It is translated as CASSLAPQRQPLAKNIQYF.

This rearrangement joins TRBV5-4 to TRBJ2-7, with D tentatively TRBD1 (6 bases). The CDR3 is made up of 15 amino acids. Germline V gives CDR1 SGHNT, CDR2 YYREEE (reference sequence). V was cut by 0 bases and J by 1 base, with 11 bases left in between. The CDR3 sequence is CASSLASRGSYEQYF. In DNA form, the CDR3 reads TGTGCCAGCAGCTTGGCGTCCAGGGGATCCTACGAGCAGTACTTC. Variable domain in full (rest from reference TRBV5-4 and TRBJ2-7): ETGVTQSPTHLIKTRGQQVTLRCSSQSGHNTVSWYQQALGQGPQFIFQYYREEENGRGNFPPRFSGLQFPNYSSELNVNALELDDSALYLCASSLASRGSYEQYFGPGTRLTVT.

The chain links TRBV3-1 (or the pseudogene TRBV3-2) to TRBJ1-4; 7 bases agree with TRBD1. The germline V gene encodes CDR1 LGHDT and CDR2 YNNKEL (reference sequence). The trim removed 0 bases at V and 8 bases at J, leaving 6 bases unmatched. This CDR3 comprises 15 residues. CDR3: CASSQEGRGVEKLFF. The CDR3 DNA reads TGTGCCAGCAGCCAAGAGGGCAGGGGGGTAGAAAAACTGTTTTTT.

The rearrangement links TRBV10-3 to TRBJ2-3; TRBD2 agrees at 10 bases. With 6 bases clipped from V and 2 bases from J, the junction kept 11 bases outside the gene matches. The CDR3 is made up of 17 amino acids. CDR1 and CDR2 from the germline V gene are ENHRY and SYGVKD. CDR3 coding DNA: TGTGCCATCAGGCCCGGGGGTAGCGGGGGGTACACAGATACGCAGTATTTT. Its protein product is CAIRPGGSGGYTDTQYF.